The 19 T cell receptor beta chains below all came from one sample that was sequenced in a study of T cell responses to AZD1222 COVID-19 vaccine. Method: immunoSEQ multiplex PCR; TCRdb's copy keeps in-frame clones and lacks some. The sample shows about 100,000 clones, approximately 90% of them seen only once. Sequenced material: peripheral blood, taken on day 0 of AZD1222 vaccination. These receptors came from an adult in good health.

This rearrangement joins TRBV19 to TRBJ1-2; D remains unclear. The CDR3 is made up of 14 amino acids. V dropped 5 bases and J dropped 8 bases, with 18 bases sitting between them. Germline CDR1 LNHDA, CDR2 SQIVND (reference sequence). In DNA form, the CDR3 reads TGTGCCAGTAGTGCCCGGACCTGGGCTAACGGCTACACCTTC. The encoded protein is CASSARTWANGYTF. Together with reference TRBV19 and TRBJ1-2, the CDR3 gives the full variable domain: DGGITQSPKYLFRKEGQNVTLSCEQNLNHDAMYWYRQDPGQGLRLIYYSQIVNDFQKGDIAEGYSVSREKKESFPLTVTSAQKNPTAFYLCASSARTWANGYTFGSGTRLTVV.

V gene TRBV4-3 combines with J gene TRBJ2-3, with TRBD2 matching 11 bases. CDR3 length: 18 amino acids. Per the germline V gene, CDR1 is LGHNA and CDR2 is YSLEER. Losses at the gene ends were 0 bases for V and 4 bases for J; bases not matched to a gene: 9. The DNA for the CDR3 is TGCGCCAGCAGCCAAGAAGTCGGTAGCGGGAGGGGACCAGATACGCAGTATTTT. Protein: CASSQEVGSGRGPDTQYF.

This clone appeared once. The chain is built from TRBV7-6 and TRBJ1-5; D gene uncertain. Germline V gene lookup returns CDR1 SGHVS and CDR2 FNYEAQ. The CDR3 has 13 amino acids. Trimming took 0 bases from V and 3 from J, leaving 3 bases between them. DNA of the CDR3: TGTGCCAGCAGCTTAGCGCTCAATCAGCCCCAGCATTTT. Amino acids: CASSLALNQPQHF.

This chain uses TRBV29-1 with TRBJ1-5; D may be TRBD1 (5 bases). In germline, CDR1 is SQVTM, CDR2 ANQGSEA. With 4 bases removed from V and 6 bases from J, the gap between germline ends came to 16 bases. This CDR3 spans 14 amino acids. The CDR3 loop reads CSVVFGTAGQPQHF. DNA of the CDR3: TGCAGCGTTGTGTTCGGGACCGCGGGTCAGCCCCAGCATTTT.

This rearrangement joins TRBV5-1 to TRBJ2-7, with TRBD1 as a possible D gene (6 bases). Trimming took 4 bases from V and 9 from J, leaving 23 bases between them. The CDR3 has 15 amino acids. Germline V gene lookup returns CDR1 SGHRS and CDR2 YFSETQ. CDR3 in amino acids: CASSPTSPSTGRQYF. CDR3 DNA sequence: TGCGCCAGCAGCCCTACATCCCCATCGACAGGTCGGCAGTACTTC. Combining the CDR3 with reference TRBV5-1 and TRBJ2-7 gives the whole variable domain KAGVTQTPRYLIKTRGQQVTLSCSPISGHRSVSWYQQTPGQGLQFLFEYFSETQRNKGNFPGRFSGRQFSNSRSEMNVSTLELGDSALYLCASSPTSPSTGRQYFGPGTRLTVT.

The chain recombines TRBV6-5 with TRBJ2-2; D gene ambiguous. Germline V gene data show CDR1 as MNHEY and CDR2 as SVGAGI. V was cut by 7 bases and J by 7 bases, with 4 bases left in between. This CDR3 is built from 10 residues. The CDR3 DNA sequence: TGTGCCAGCATCGGCGGGGAGCTGTTTTTT. Protein: CASIGGELFF.

The chain carries TRBV6-5 and TRBJ1-1; TRBD1 is a possible D gene (5 bases). V lost 2 bases and J lost 7, with 17 bases in between. Germline V gene sequence: CDR1 MNHEY, CDR2 SVGAGI. CDR3 length: 15 residues. CDR3 coding DNA: TGTGCCAGCAGTTACGGGGCAGAAGGGGCTGGTGAAGCTTTCTTT. Residues: CASSYGAEGAGEAFF.

This clone turned up a few times. This rearrangement joins TRBV6-5 to TRBJ2-7; D may be TRBD1 or TRBD2 (6 bases each). Germline-derived CDR1 and CDR2 are MNHEY and SVGAGI. The CDR3 has 13 amino acids. V was pared by 7 bases and J by 2 bases, with 12 bases between. The CDR3 loop is CASTGGLTYEQYF. DNA of the CDR3: TGTGCCAGCACCGGGGGCCTCACCTACGAGCAGTACTTC.

For the CDR3, the DNA is TGCAGCGTTGAATTCGTCACCCGGGCGGGAACAGATACGCAGTATTTT. Translation: CSVEFVTRAGTDTQYF. The chain joins TRBV29-1 to TRBJ2-3; the D gene is possibly TRBD2 (6 bases). The V end lost 2 bases, the J end lost 3 bases, and 18 bases lay between the germline ends. CDR3 length equals 16 residues. Germline V gene lookup returns CDR1 SQVTM and CDR2 ANQGSEA.

This chain connects TRBV7-3 to TRBJ2-4, with 7 bases identical to TRBD1. The junction had 10 bases not matched to a gene; V was cut back by 5 bases and J by 9 bases. The germline gives CDR1 SGHTA, CDR2 FQGTGA. There are 14 residues in the CDR3. Here the CDR3 reads CASSPTHRGGIQYF. The CDR3, as DNA: TGTGCCAGCAGCCCGACGCACAGGGGCGGCATTCAGTACTTC.

The V and J genes are TRBV6-1 and TRBJ2-7; 7 bases line up with TRBD1. CDR1 MNHNS and CDR2 SASEGT come from the germline V gene. The junction had 12 bases not matched to a gene; V was cut back by 2 bases and J by 5 bases. The CDR3 has 16 amino acids. The CDR3 DNA reads as TGTGCCAGCAGTGAACATGGACGGGACAGTGGGAACGAGCAGTACTTC. Protein: CASSEHGRDSGNEQYF.

The chain couples TRBV6-1 to TRBJ2-2; 8 bases are shared with TRBD1. J was trimmed by 5 bases and V by 2 bases; bases with no gene match: 10. CDR1 is MNHNS and CDR2 is SASEGT in the germline V gene. The CDR3 has 17 amino acids. Written as DNA, the CDR3 is TGTGCCAGCAGTGAACAATCACGCAGGGGGCTTACCGGGGAGCTGTTTTTT. Translation: CASSEQSRRGLTGELFF.

The CDR3 coding sequence is TGTGCCAGCAAGGGGATGACTAGCGGCACAGATACGCAGTATTTT. It codes for CASKGMTSGTDTQYF. The chain has TRBV2 and TRBJ2-3; 8 positions match TRBD2. CDR1 is SNHLY, CDR2 FYNNEI, per germline. The V gene end was trimmed by 7 bases and the J gene end by 1 base; junction bases not matched to a gene: 7. The CDR3 is 15 amino acids. Drawing the rest from reference TRBV2 and TRBJ2-3, the complete variable domain is EPEVTQTPSHQVTQMGQEVILRCVPISNHLYFYWYRQILGQKVEFLVSFYNNEISEKSEIFDDQFSVERPDGSNFTLKIRSTKLEDSAMYFCASKGMTSGTDTQYFGPGTRLTVL.

This sequence joins TRBV27 and TRBJ2-7, with D unclear. In germline, CDR1 is MNHEY, CDR2 SMNVEV (reference sequence). Trimming removed 8 bases from V and 3 bases from J, with 14 bases in between. The CDR3 has 13 residues. As DNA, the CDR3 is TGTGCCAGCGGCAGCGCCCTGTTCTACGAGCAGTACTTC. Translated: CASGSALFYEQYF.

The J gene is TRBJ2-7, the V gene TRBV9; perhaps TRBD1 as D (5 bases). The CDR3 is 16 amino acids. Trimming cost V 0 bases and J 2 bases, with 15 bases left between them. The germline V gene has CDR1 SGDLS and CDR2 YYNGEE. This CDR3 reads CASSVEAGSSTYEQYF. The DNA for the CDR3 is TGTGCCAGCAGCGTAGAGGCAGGGTCTTCTACCTACGAGCAGTACTTC.

The V gene is TRBV6-5, the J gene TRBJ2-7; D is possibly TRBD1 (6 bases). Germline V gives CDR1 MNHEY, CDR2 SVGAGI. The ends were cut back, 3 bases at V and 8 bases at J, with 17 bases in the middle. The CDR3 runs to 14 residues. For the CDR3, the DNA is TGTGCCAGCAGTTATGGGACACTTTCTACGAAGCAGTACTTC. Protein sequence: CASSYGTLSTKQYF.

The chain links TRBV4-3 to TRBJ2-1; 8 nucleotides line up with TRBD2. Germline trimming cut 4 bases from V and 2 bases from J; bases unmatched to any gene: 4. Germline V lookup: CDR1 LGHNA, CDR2 YSLEER. The CDR3 extends over 15 amino acids. In DNA, the CDR3 is TGCGCCAGCAGCCTGACTAGCGAAGCCTACAATGAGCAGTTCTTC. Amino acids: CASSLTSEAYNEQFF.

This chain connects TRBV12-5 to TRBJ2-2, with D unclear. Germline CDR1 is LGHNT and CDR2 is FRNRAP. CDR3 length: 13 amino acids. V lost 2 bases and J lost 5, with 6 bases in between. This CDR3 is CASGLLLTGELFF. CDR3 nucleotides: TGTGCTAGTGGTTTGTTGCTAACCGGGGAGCTGTTTTTT.

This clone was seen only once. This chain links TRBV6-4 with TRBJ2-7; a weak D match, TRBD2 (6 bases). Germline values: CDR1 MRHNA, CDR2 SNTAGT. The germline V and J ends were trimmed by 2 bases and 6 bases, with 11 bases remaining between them. The CDR3 has 13 residues. CDR3 amino acids: CASSDGAGSEQYF. The CDR3, as DNA: TGTGCCAGCAGTGACGGTGCGGGGAGCGAGCAGTACTTC.